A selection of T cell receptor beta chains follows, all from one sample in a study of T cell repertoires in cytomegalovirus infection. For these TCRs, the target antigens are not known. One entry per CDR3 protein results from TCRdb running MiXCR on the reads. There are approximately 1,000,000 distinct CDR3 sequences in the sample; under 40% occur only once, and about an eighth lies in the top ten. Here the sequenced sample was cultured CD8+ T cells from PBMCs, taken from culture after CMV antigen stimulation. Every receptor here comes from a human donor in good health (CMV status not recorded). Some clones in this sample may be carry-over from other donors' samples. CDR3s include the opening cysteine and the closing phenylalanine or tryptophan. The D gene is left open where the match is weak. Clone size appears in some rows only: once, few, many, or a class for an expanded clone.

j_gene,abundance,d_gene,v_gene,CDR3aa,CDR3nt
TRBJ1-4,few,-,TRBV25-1,CASRDGGEKLFF,TGTGCCAGCAGGGACGGGGGTGAAAAACTGTTTTTT
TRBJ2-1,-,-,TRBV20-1,CSASPPRGFGYNEQFF,TGCAGTGCTAGTCCTCCCAGGGGCTTCGGCTACAATGAGCAGTTCTTC
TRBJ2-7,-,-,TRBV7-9,CASSSTSTVPYEQYF,TGTGCCAGCAGCTCGACCTCGACAGTCCCCTACGAGCAGTACTTC
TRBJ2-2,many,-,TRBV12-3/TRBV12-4,CASALDAGELFF,TGTGCCAGCGCCCTCGACGCCGGGGAGCTGTTTTTT
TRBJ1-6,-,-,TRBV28,CASSLWSGDRSPLHF,TGTGCCAGCAGCTTGTGGTCAGGGGATCGGTCACCCCTCCACTTT
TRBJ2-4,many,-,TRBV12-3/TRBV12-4,CASRTGVAKNIQYF,TGTGCCAGCAGGACGGGGGTAGCCAAAAACATTCAGTACTTC
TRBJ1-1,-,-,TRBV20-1,CSARDYQEGMNTEAFF,TGCAGTGCTAGAGATTATCAGGAGGGCATGAACACTGAAGCTTTCTTT
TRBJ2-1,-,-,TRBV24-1,CATSDTLGGTLNEQFF,TGTGCCACCAGTGATACACTAGGGGGAACACTGAATGAGCAGTTCTTC
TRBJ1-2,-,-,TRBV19,CASSILPGQSFYGYTF,TGTGCCAGTAGTATCCTCCCCGGACAGTCATTCTATGGCTACACCTTC
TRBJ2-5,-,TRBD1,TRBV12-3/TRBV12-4,CASSLRDRQETQYF,TGTGCCAGCAGCTTAAGGGACAGACAAGAGACCCAGTACTTC
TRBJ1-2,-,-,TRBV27,CASSLSASAPYGYTF,TGTGCCAGCAGTTTATCTGCGTCGGCCCCCTATGGCTACACCTTC
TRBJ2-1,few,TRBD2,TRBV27,CASSLSGGAGNEQFF,TGTGCCAGCAGTTTAAGCGGGGGGGCAGGCAATGAGCAGTTCTTC
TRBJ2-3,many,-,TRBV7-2,CASSLVSDTQYF,TGTGCCAGCAGCCTAGTCTCAGATACGCAGTATTTT
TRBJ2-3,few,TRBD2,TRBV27,CASSSPKRGGQYF,TGTGCCAGCAGTTCCCCCAAGCGGGGGGGGCAGTATTTT
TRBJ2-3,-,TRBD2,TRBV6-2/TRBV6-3,CASQPTGLAYPDTQYF,TGTGCCAGCCAACCAACGGGACTAGCATATCCAGATACGCAGTATTTT
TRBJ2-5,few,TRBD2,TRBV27,CASTLTSGGLETQYF,TGTGCCAGCACTTTGACTAGCGGGGGCTTGGAGACCCAGTACTTC
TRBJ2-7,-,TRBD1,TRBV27,CASSFSGTGISYEQYF,TGTGCCAGCAGTTTCTCCGGGACAGGGATCTCCTACGAGCAGTACTTC